The 13 T cell receptor beta chains given below trace back to one sample, sequenced in a study of cytomegalovirus exposure and HLA in healthy donors. Primers: 60 Vbeta forward and 13 Jbeta reverse. TCRdb's copy holds only in-frame clones and misses some; the assay was immunoSEQ multiplex PCR. Of about 200,000 clones in the sample, about 80% were seen once. Sequencing was carried out using PBMCs. The receptors come from a woman between 25 and 40 years old in good health and CMV-seronegative.

J is TRBJ1-3 and V is TRBV30, with D possibly TRBD1 on 6 matching bases. The V gene lost 5 bases and the J gene lost 3 bases, with 14 bases spanning the gap. Per germline, CDR1 GTSNPN and CDR2 SVGIG (reference sequence). The length of the CDR3 is 14 residues. CDR3 sequence: CAWDRTSGGNTIYF. CDR3 coding DNA: TGTGCCTGGGACAGGACTAGTGGTGGAAACACCATATATTTT.

The chain couples TRBV11-2 to TRBJ2-6; D gene uncertain. CDR3 length equals 15 residues. Per germline, CDR1 SGHAT and CDR2 FQNNGV. V was shortened by 1 base and J by 4 bases, with 8 bases between the two germline ends. CDR3 coding DNA: TGTGCCAGCAGCTTAGGATGGAGCGGGGCCAACGTCCTGACTTTC. It is translated as CASSLGWSGANVLTF.

The chain combines TRBV2 with TRBJ1-1; D may be TRBD1 (6 bases). V was cut by 3 bases and J by 2 bases, with 16 bases left in between. This CDR3 spans 16 amino acids. Germline-derived CDR1 and CDR2 are SNHLY and FYNNEI. The CDR3 sequence: CASSDPVGGFNTEAFF. The CDR3 coding sequence is TGTGCCAGCAGTGACCCAGTAGGGGGTTTTAACACTGAAGCTTTCTTT.

This sequence joins TRBV27 and TRBJ1-1; 8 bases match TRBD1. Germline V gene lookup returns CDR1 MNHEY and CDR2 SMNVEV (reference sequence). This CDR3 is 14 amino acids long. V was pared by 1 base and J by 3 bases, with 1 base of the junction left unmatched. The CDR3 protein is CASSLYRGDTEAFF. DNA of the CDR3: TGTGCCAGCAGTTTATACAGGGGGGACACTGAAGCTTTCTTT.

The V call is TRBV13, the J call TRBJ1-1; no definite D call. Germline V lookup: CDR1 PRHDT, CDR2 FYEKMQ (reference sequence). The CDR3 is made up of 16 amino acids. The V end was cut by 5 bases, the J end by 1 base, with 17 bases between. The CDR3 protein is CASSASLGRANTEAFF. CDR3 coding DNA: TGTGCCAGCAGCGCTTCTTTGGGCCGCGCGAACACTGAAGCTTTCTTT.

The chain carries TRBV5-1 and TRBJ2-1, with 9 bases matching TRBD2. Germline V gene data show CDR1 as SGHRS and CDR2 as YFSETQ. CDR3 length equals 15 residues. Trimming took 4 bases from V and 4 from J; bases not matched to a gene: 6. The DNA of the CDR3 is TGCGCCAGCAGCGGGCTAGCGGGGTATTACAATGAGCAGTTCTTC. Protein sequence: CASSGLAGYYNEQFF.

The chain is built from TRBV30 and TRBJ2-2; TRBD2 aligns across 8 bases. Germline CDR1 and CDR2: GTSNPN and SVGIG (reference sequence). Losses at the gene ends were 4 bases for V and 5 bases for J; bases not matched to a gene: 6. The CDR3 covers 14 residues. CDR3 sequence reads: CAWKQLAATGELFF. CDR3 in DNA: TGTGCCTGGAAACAACTAGCGGCGACCGGGGAGCTGTTTTTT.

The V call is TRBV25-1, the J call TRBJ2-2; 7 nucleotides align to TRBD2. V shed 8 bases and J 2 bases; nucleotides not matched to a gene: 8. This CDR3 comprises 15 residues. Germline assignment: CDR1 MGHDK and CDR2 SYGVNS. As DNA, the CDR3 is TGTGCCAGCCGGGGGGACCTAGAAAACACCGGGGAGCTGTTTTTT. Residues: CASRGDLENTGELFF.

The V gene is TRBV6-4, the J gene TRBJ2-1; 10 bases are a match to TRBD2. Germline loops: CDR1 MRHNA, CDR2 SNTAGT. V lost 6 bases to trimming and J lost 1 base; unmatched junction nucleotides: 3. CDR3 length equals 15 residues. This chain's CDR3 is CASSEAGGSYNEQFF. As DNA, the CDR3 is TGTGCCAGCAGCGAAGCGGGGGGGTCCTACAATGAGCAGTTCTTC.

This chain links TRBV7-2 with TRBJ1-2, with 7 bases lining up with TRBD1. The length of the CDR3 is 14 residues. Trimming cost V 2 bases and J 6 bases; bases outside gene matches: 6. Germline CDR1 SGHTA, CDR2 FQGNSA. The CDR3: CASSLSGQVNGYTF. The CDR3 DNA is TGTGCCAGCAGCTTATCCGGACAGGTCAATGGCTACACCTTC.

This chain uses TRBV30 with TRBJ1-4; weak D call: TRBD1 (5 bases). Trimming cost V 4 bases and J 0 bases, with 9 bases left between them. Germline assignment: CDR1 GTSNPN and CDR2 SVGIG (reference sequence). The length of the CDR3 is 14 residues. The chain's CDR3 is CAWNRGTTNEKLFF. Written as DNA, the CDR3 is TGTGCCTGGAACCGGGGGACAACTAATGAAAAACTGTTTTTT.

The rearrangement uses TRBV5-6 and TRBJ2-2, with D perhaps TRBD2 (6 bases). The V gene lost 2 bases and the J gene lost 4 bases, with 6 bases spanning the gap. The germline gives CDR1 SGHDT, CDR2 YYEEEE. The CDR3 loop spans 13 amino acids. DNA for the CDR3: TGTGCCAGCAGCTTCGGGGGCACCGGGGAGCTGTTTTTT. It translates to CASSFGGTGELFF. Combining the CDR3 with reference TRBV5-6 and TRBJ2-2 gives the whole variable domain DAGVTQSPTHLIKTRGQQVTLRCSPKSGHDTVSWYQQALGQGPQFIFQYYEEEERQRGNFPDRFSGHQFPNYSSELNVNALLLGDSALYLCASSFGGTGELFFGEGSRLTVL.

The CDR3 protein is CASTQGQGYSYEQYF. CDR3 nucleotide sequence: TGTGCCAGCACCCAAGGACAGGGGTACTCCTACGAGCAGTACTTC. This chain connects TRBV6-1 to TRBJ2-7; the match to TRBD1 covers 9 bases. The V and J ends lost 7 bases and 0 bases, in that order; junction bases with no gene match: 7. CDR3 length: 15 amino acids. Looked up from germline, CDR1 is MNHNS and CDR2 is SASEGT.